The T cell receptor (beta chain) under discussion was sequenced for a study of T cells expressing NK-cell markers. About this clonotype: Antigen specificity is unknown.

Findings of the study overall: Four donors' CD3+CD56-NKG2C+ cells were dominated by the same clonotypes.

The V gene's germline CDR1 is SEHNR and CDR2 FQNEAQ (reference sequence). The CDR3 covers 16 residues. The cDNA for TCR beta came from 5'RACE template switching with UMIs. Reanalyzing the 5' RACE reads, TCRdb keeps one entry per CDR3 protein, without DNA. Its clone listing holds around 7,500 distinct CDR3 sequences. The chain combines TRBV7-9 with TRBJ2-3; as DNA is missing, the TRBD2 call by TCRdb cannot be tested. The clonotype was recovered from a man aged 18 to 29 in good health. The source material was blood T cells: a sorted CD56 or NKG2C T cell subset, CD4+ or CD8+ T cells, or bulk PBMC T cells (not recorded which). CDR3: CASSFGGGPSTDTQYF.